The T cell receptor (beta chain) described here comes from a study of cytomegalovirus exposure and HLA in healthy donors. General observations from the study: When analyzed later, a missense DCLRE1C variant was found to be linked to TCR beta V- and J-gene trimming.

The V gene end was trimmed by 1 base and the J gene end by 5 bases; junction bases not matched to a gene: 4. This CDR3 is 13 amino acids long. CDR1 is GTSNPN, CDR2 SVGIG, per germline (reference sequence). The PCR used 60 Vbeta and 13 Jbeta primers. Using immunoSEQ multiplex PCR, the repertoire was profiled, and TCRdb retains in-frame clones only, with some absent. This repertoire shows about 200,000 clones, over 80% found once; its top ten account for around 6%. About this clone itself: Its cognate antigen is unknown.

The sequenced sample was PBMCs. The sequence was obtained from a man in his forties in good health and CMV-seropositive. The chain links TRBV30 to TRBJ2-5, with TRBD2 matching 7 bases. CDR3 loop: CAWSGGGGETQYF. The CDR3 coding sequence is TGTGCCTGGAGTGGGGGGGGAGGGGAGACCCAGTACTTC.